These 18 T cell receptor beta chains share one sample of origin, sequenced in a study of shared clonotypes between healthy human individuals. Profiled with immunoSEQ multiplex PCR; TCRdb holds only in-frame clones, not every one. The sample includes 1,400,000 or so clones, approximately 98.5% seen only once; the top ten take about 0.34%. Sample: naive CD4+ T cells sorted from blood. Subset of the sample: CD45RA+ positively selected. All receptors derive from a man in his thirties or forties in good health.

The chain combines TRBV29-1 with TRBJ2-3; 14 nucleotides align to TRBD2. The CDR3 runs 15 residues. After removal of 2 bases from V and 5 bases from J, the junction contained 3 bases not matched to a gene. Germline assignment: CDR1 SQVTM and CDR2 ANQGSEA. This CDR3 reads CSVERTSGGLDTQYF. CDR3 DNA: TGCAGCGTTGAAAGGACTAGCGGGGGGCTAGATACGCAGTATTTT.

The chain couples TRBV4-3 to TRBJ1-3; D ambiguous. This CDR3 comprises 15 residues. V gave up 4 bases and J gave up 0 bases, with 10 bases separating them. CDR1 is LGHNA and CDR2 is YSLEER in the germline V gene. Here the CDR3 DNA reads TGCGCCAGCAGCCCCAAGGCGAGCTCTGGAAACACCATATATTTT. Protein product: CASSPKASSGNTIYF.

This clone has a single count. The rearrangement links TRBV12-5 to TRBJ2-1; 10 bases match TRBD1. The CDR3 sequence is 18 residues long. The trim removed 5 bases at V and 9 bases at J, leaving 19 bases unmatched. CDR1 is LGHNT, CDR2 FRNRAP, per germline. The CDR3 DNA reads TGTGCTAGTGGTCCGGGGGGACAGGGGTTTCGAGGATGGAGTGAGCAGTTCTTC. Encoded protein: CASGPGGQGFRGWSEQFF.

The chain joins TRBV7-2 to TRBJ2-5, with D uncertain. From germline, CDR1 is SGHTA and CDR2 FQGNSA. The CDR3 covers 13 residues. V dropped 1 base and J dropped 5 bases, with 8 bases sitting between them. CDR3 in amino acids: CASSLGFRETQYF. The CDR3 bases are TGTGCCAGCAGCTTAGGATTTCGGGAGACCCAGTACTTC.

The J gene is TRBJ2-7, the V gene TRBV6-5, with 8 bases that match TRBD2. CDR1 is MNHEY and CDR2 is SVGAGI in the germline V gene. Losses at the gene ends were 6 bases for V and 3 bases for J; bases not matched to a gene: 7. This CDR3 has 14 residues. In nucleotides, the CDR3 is TGTGCCAGCAGGCGACTAGCGTTAGGCTACGAGCAGTACTTC. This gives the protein CASRRLALGYEQYF.

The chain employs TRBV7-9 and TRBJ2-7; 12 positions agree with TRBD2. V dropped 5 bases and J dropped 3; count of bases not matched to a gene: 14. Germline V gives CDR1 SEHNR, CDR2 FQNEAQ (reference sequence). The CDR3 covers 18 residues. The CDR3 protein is CASSPPGLAGRRHYEQYF. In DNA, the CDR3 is TGTGCCAGCAGCCCCCCCGGACTAGCGGGACGCCGCCACTACGAGCAGTACTTC.

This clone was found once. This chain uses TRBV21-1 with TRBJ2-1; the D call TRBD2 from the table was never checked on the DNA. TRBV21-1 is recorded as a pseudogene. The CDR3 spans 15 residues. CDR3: CASSKAGAGDDEQFF. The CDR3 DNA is TGTGCCAGCAGCAAAGCCGGAGCGGGAGACGATGAGCAGTTCTTC.

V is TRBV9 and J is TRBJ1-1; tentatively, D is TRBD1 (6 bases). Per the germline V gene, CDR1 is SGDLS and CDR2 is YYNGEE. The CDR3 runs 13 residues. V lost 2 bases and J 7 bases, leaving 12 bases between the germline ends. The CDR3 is CASSVTGGSEAFF. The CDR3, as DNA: TGTGCCAGCAGCGTTACGGGGGGCAGTGAAGCTTTCTTT.

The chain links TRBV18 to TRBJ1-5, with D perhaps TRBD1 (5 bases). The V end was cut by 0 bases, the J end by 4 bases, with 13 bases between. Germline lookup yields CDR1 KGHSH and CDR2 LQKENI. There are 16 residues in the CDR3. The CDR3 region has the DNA TGTGCCAGCTCACCACCGGGTGACAGAGAGAATCAGCCCCAGCATTTT. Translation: CASSPPGDRENQPQHF.

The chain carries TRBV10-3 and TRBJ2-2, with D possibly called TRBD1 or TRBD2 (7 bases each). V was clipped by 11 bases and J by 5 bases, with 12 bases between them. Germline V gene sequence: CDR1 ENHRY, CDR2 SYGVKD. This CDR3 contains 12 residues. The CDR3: CAAQGGTGELFF. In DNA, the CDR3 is TGTGCCGCCCAGGGGGGGACCGGGGAGCTGTTTTTT.

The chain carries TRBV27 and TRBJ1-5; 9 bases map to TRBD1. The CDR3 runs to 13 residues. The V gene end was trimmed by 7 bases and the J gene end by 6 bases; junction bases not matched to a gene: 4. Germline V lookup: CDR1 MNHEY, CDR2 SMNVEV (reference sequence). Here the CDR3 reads CASKTGGGQPQHF. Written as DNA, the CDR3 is TGTGCCAGCAAGACAGGGGGAGGTCAGCCCCAGCATTTT.

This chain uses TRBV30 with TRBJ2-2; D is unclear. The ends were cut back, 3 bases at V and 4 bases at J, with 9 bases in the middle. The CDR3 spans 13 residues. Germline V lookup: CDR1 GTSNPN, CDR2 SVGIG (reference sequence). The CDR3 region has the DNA TGTGCCTGGAGAGTTAGGGCCACCGGGGAGCTGTTTTTT. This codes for CAWRVRATGELFF.

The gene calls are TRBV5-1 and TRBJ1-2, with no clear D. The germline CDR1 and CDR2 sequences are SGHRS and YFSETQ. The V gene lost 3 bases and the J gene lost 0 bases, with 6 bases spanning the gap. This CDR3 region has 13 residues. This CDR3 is CASSSAANYGYTF. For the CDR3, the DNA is TGCGCCAGCAGCTCGGCAGCTAACTATGGCTACACCTTC.

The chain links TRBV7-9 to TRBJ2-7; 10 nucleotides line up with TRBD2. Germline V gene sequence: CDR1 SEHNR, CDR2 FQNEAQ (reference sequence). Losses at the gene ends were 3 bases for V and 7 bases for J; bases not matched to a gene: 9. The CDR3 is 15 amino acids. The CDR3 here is CASSLKASGSWEQYF. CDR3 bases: TGTGCCAGCAGCTTGAAAGCTAGCGGGAGTTGGGAGCAGTACTTC.

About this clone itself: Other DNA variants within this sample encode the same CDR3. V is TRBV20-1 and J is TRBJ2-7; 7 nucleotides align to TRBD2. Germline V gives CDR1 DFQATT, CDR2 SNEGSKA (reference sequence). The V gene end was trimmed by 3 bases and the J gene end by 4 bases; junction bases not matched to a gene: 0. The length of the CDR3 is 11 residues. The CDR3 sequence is CSARGGYEQYF. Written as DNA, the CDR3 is TGCAGTGCTAGGGGGGGGTACGAGCAGTACTTC.

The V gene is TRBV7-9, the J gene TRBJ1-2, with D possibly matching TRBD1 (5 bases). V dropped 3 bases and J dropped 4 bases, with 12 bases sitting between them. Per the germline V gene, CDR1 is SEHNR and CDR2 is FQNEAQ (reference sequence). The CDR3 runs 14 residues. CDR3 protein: CASSLPRGGYGYTF. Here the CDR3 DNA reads TGTGCCAGCAGCTTGCCGCGGGGGGGCTATGGCTACACCTTC.

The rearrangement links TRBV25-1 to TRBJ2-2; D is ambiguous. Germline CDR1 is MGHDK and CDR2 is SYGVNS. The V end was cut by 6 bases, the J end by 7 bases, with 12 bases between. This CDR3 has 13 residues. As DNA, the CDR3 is TGTGCCAGCAGGGAACCAGGCGGCGGGGAGCTGTTTTTT. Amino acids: CASREPGGGELFF.

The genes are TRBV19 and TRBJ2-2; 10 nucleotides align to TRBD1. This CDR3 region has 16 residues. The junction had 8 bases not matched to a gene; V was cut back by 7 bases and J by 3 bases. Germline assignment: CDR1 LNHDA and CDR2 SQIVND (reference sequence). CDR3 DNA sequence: TGTGCCAGTAACGAAAGAGACAGGGGGCACACCGGGGAGCTGTTTTTT. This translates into CASNERDRGHTGELFF.